A single sample gave rise to the 29 T cell receptor beta chains below, sequenced in a study of blood T cell repertoires in COVID-19 (TCRdb year 2020). Library creation used the immunoSEQ multiplex PCR assay. The clones in this table, taken by TCRdb from immuneACCESS, are in-frame only. Not every clone is retained; where verified, under half of the shortfall comes from an unresolved V gene, and the cause of the rest is unknown. In this sample the table shows fewer than 200,000 clones, more than 80% of which occur a single time. The top ten clonotypes cover approximately 8.9% of the sample. Sequencing used peripheral blood. These receptors were taken from a woman in her sixties or seventies with acute or convalescent COVID-19.

This clone was detected only a few times. CDR3 sequence reads: CASRSGPLAKNIQYF. CDR3 nucleotides: TGTGCCAGCAGATCAGGTCCGCTAGCCAAAAACATTCAGTACTTC. V gene TRBV27 combines with J gene TRBJ2-4; D is ambiguous. V lost 6 bases and J 0 bases, leaving 12 bases between the germline ends. The germline V gene has CDR1 MNHEY and CDR2 SMNVEV (reference sequence). CDR3 length equals 15 residues.

The chain combines TRBV2 with TRBJ2-2; maybe TRBD2 (5 bases). The germline V gene encodes CDR1 SNHLY and CDR2 FYNNEI. This CDR3 is 14 amino acids long. Trimming removed 7 bases from V and 0 bases from J, with 9 bases in between. The CDR3 protein is CASIERANTGELFF. The CDR3 coding sequence is TGTGCCAGCATTGAGAGGGCGAACACCGGGGAGCTGTTTTTT.

The V and J genes are TRBV20-1 and TRBJ2-3, with TRBD2 matching over 9 bases. V dropped 3 bases and J dropped 5; count of bases not matched to a gene: 9. The CDR3 has 15 amino acids. Germline loops: CDR1 DFQATT, CDR2 SNEGSKA (reference sequence). In DNA form, the CDR3 reads TGCAGTGCTAGTTTAATAGCGGGAGCGATAGATACGCAGTATTTT. Translated: CSASLIAGAIDTQYF.

The V gene is TRBV6-5, the J gene TRBJ1-1, with TRBD1 as a possible D gene (6 bases). Germline lookup yields CDR1 MNHEY and CDR2 SVGAGI. The CDR3 loop spans 13 amino acids. With 4 bases removed from V and 5 bases from J, the gap between germline ends came to 11 bases. The CDR3 DNA reads TGTGCCAGCAGTTTTCTCCAGGGGACTGAAGCTTTCTTT. This sequence encodes CASSFLQGTEAFF.

The J gene is TRBJ1-5, the V gene TRBV10-2, with 12 bases lining up with TRBD1. The V gene's germline CDR1 is WSHSY and CDR2 SAAADI. Unmatched junction bases numbered 4, after V lost 9 bases and J lost 7 bases. This CDR3 contains 13 residues. As DNA, the CDR3 is TGCGCCAGTGGGACAGGGGGCATACAGCCCCAGCATTTT. Its protein is CASGTGGIQPQHF.

The rearrangement joins TRBV24-1 to TRBJ2-7, with TRBD2 matching over 7 bases. Germline V lookup: CDR1 KGHDR, CDR2 SFDVKD. With V trimmed by 5 bases and J by 5 bases, 11 bases remained unmatched. The CDR3 has 15 residues. CDR3 bases: TGTGCCACCAGTGTAAGAAAGGGAGGGACGAACGAGCAGTACGTC. Residues: CATSVRKGGTNEQYV.

This clone was picked up one time. This chain uses TRBV29-1 with TRBJ2-1, with 8 bases that match TRBD2. This CDR3 is built from 13 residues. Losses at the gene ends were 3 bases for V and 5 bases for J; bases not matched to a gene: 3. Per germline, CDR1 SQVTM and CDR2 ANQGSEA. The CDR3 DNA reads TGCAGCGTTGAGGGACTAGGGGACAATGAGCAGTTCTTC. Translated, it gives CSVEGLGDNEQFF.

The V call is TRBV6-2 or TRBV6-3, the J call TRBJ2-5; 15 positions match TRBD2. Germline V CDR1 and CDR2: MNHEY, SVGEGT. Germline trimming cut 2 bases from V and 5 bases from J; bases unmatched to any gene: 12. This CDR3 contains 19 residues. This chain's CDR3 is CASSYVGLAGGWVQETQYF. DNA of the CDR3: TGTGCCAGCAGTTACGTGGGACTAGCGGGAGGATGGGTTCAGGAGACCCAGTACTTC.

V and J are TRBV25-1 and TRBJ2-3, with D possibly matching TRBD1 (6 bases). Germline loops: CDR1 MGHDK, CDR2 SYGVNS. This CDR3 spans 15 amino acids. V lost 1 base, J lost 0 bases, and 8 bases lay in between. The CDR3 sequence: CASSESRGSTDTQYF. The CDR3 DNA reads as TGTGCCAGCAGTGAATCTAGGGGGAGCACAGATACGCAGTATTTT.

V gene TRBV9 combines with J gene TRBJ2-4; TRBD1 aligns across 9 bases. Germline CDR1 and CDR2: SGDLS and YYNGEE. The J segment lost 6 bases and the V segment lost 0 bases, leaving 4 bases of the junction unmatched. CDR3 length: 15 residues. The DNA for the CDR3 is TGTGCCAGCAGCGTAGACCCGACAGGGGGAAACATTCAGTACTTC. Encoded protein: CASSVDPTGGNIQYF.

The J gene is TRBJ1-2, the V gene TRBV6-5; tentatively, D is TRBD1 (6 bases). Between the trimmed V and J ends, which lost 2 bases and 0 bases, there was a span of 7 bases. Looked up from germline, CDR1 is MNHEY and CDR2 is SVGAGI. This CDR3 is 14 amino acids long. DNA for the CDR3: TGTGCCAGCAGTTACGACAGGACTAACTATGGCTACACCTTC. Its protein is CASSYDRTNYGYTF.

This chain joins TRBV21-1 and TRBJ2-7; TRBD1 reflects the table's D call only, with no check against the DNA. TRBV21-1 corresponds to a pseudogene. The CDR3 is 13 residues long. CDR3 coding DNA: TGTGCCAGCAACGCGGACAGGTTGGTCGAGCAGTACGTC. This sequence encodes CASNADRLVEQYV.

This clone was seen once. The chain employs TRBV5-1 and TRBJ2-7, with TRBD2 matching over 10 bases. Trimming took 0 bases from V and 3 from J; bases not matched to a gene: 3. The CDR3 extends over 15 amino acids. CDR1 SGHRS and CDR2 YFSETQ come from the germline V gene. The CDR3 DNA is TGCGCCAGCAGCTTGGATGGGACTAGCGACTACGAGCAGTACTTC. This codes for CASSLDGTSDYEQYF. Drawing the rest from reference TRBV5-1 and TRBJ2-7, the complete variable domain is KAGVTQTPRYLIKTRGQQVTLSCSPISGHRSVSWYQQTPGQGLQFLFEYFSETQRNKGNFPGRFSGRQFSNSRSEMNVSTLELGDSALYLCASSLDGTSDYEQYFGPGTRLTVT.

The chain has TRBV28 and TRBJ1-4, with D tentatively TRBD1 (5 bases). The germline V gene encodes CDR1 MDHEN and CDR2 SYDVKM. V was trimmed by 1 base and J by 4 bases, leaving 10 bases between them. The CDR3 contains 15 residues. The CDR3, as DNA: TGTGCCAGCAGTTTATTCCGACAGTTTAATGAAAAACTGTTTTTT. Amino acid sequence: CASSLFRQFNEKLFF.

This chain links TRBV15 with TRBJ1-2; 7 nucleotides line up with TRBD1. Germline CDR1 LNHNV, CDR2 YYDKDF (reference sequence). The V segment lost 3 bases and the J segment 4 bases; nucleotides outside the gene matches: 11. The CDR3 runs 16 residues. The CDR3: CATSSSPGTEGYGYTF. The CDR3 region has the DNA TGTGCCACCAGCAGTTCTCCGGGGACAGAAGGCTATGGCTACACCTTC.

The chain recombines TRBV9 with TRBJ2-1, with 7 bases identical to TRBD2. Germline CDR1 is SGDLS and CDR2 is YYNGEE. V was pared by 3 bases and J by 9 bases, with 12 bases of the junction left unmatched. The CDR3 has 15 amino acids. DNA of the CDR3: TGTGCCAGCAGCGGAGAAACGGGAGGATTCAGTGAGCAGTTCTTC. Translating it yields CASSGETGGFSEQFF.

V and J are TRBV5-1 and TRBJ1-2; tentatively, D is TRBD1 (5 bases). The V end lost 0 bases, the J end lost 6 bases, and 21 bases lay between the germline ends. This CDR3 is 17 amino acids long. Germline CDR1 SGHRS, CDR2 YFSETQ. CDR3 protein: CASSLAGAGPPPNGYTF. The CDR3 region has the DNA TGCGCCAGCAGCTTGGCTGGGGCAGGTCCCCCGCCTAATGGCTACACCTTC.

The table lists this clone with a count of one. The chain carries TRBV29-1 and TRBJ2-7, with TRBD1 identical over 8 bases. Germline loops: CDR1 SQVTM, CDR2 ANQGSEA. The CDR3 sequence is 12 residues long. V shed 7 bases and J 7 bases; nucleotides not matched to a gene: 9. The CDR3 sequence: CSAKTGVGEQYV. In DNA, the CDR3 is TGCAGCGCCAAGACAGGGGTTGGGGAGCAGTACGTC.

This clone was picked up one time. The chain couples TRBV3-1 (or the pseudogene TRBV3-2) to TRBJ2-5; D possibly corresponds to TRBD1 (6 bases). V was clipped by 3 bases and J by 3 bases, with 14 bases between them. Per germline, CDR1 LGHDT and CDR2 YNNKEL (reference sequence). CDR3 length: 15 residues. The CDR3 sequence: CASSQGALVEETQYF. CDR3 bases: TGTGCCAGCAGCCAGGGGGCCTTAGTTGAAGAGACCCAGTACTTC.

With regard to this clone: Germline is not matched at one junction end, which may reflect a read error. This chain connects TRBV7-7 to TRBJ2-1; 8 bases are shared with TRBD1. The germline V gene encodes CDR1 SSHAT and CDR2 FNYEAQ (reference sequence). This CDR3 contains 15 residues. CDR3 region: CASSPGTGTFNEQFF. The CDR3 coding sequence is TGTGCTAGCAGCCCGGGGACAGGTACCTTCAATGAGCAGTTCTTC.

This clone was seen a handful of times. The chain links TRBV19 to TRBJ2-7; D might be TRBD2 (5 bases). CDR1 and CDR2 from the germline V gene are LNHDA and SQIVND (reference sequence). The CDR3 length is 17 residues. V was pared by 1 base and J by 0 bases, with 16 bases between. In nucleotides, the CDR3 is TGTGCCAGTAGTATAGGTGTGGGTCGGGGTCTCTCCTACGAGCAGTACTTC. It is translated as CASSIGVGRGLSYEQYF.

The V and J genes are TRBV2 and TRBJ2-1; 13 bases align to TRBD2. CDR3 length: 14 amino acids. J was trimmed by 8 bases and V by 7 bases; bases with no gene match: 5. Germline CDR1 SNHLY, CDR2 FYNNEI. CDR3: CASTRTSGSDEQFF. The CDR3 DNA sequence: TGTGCCAGCACACGGACTAGCGGGAGTGATGAGCAGTTCTTC.

This clone was observed a single time. This chain joins TRBV28 and TRBJ2-5; 7 bases map to TRBD2. Germline-derived CDR1 and CDR2 are MDHEN and SYDVKM. J was trimmed by 2 bases and V by 6 bases; bases with no gene match: 3. CDR3 length: 13 amino acids. The CDR3 coding sequence is TGTGCCAGCAGCGCGGGAGATCAAGAGACCCAGTACTTC. Residues: CASSAGDQETQYF.

The rearrangement uses TRBV7-8 and TRBJ1-5, with D unclear. The length of the CDR3 is 14 residues. The V end was cut by 3 bases, the J end by 0 bases, with 6 bases between. Germline values: CDR1 SGHVS, CDR2 FQNEAQ. The CDR3 here is CASSLGASNQPQHF. DNA of the CDR3: TGTGCCAGCAGCTTGGGAGCTAGCAATCAGCCCCAGCATTTT.

The chain recombines TRBV19 with TRBJ2-2; no firm D call. Looked up from germline, CDR1 is LNHDA and CDR2 is SQIVND (reference sequence). There are 13 residues in the CDR3. Trimming took off 6 bases at V and 6 bases at J, with 11 bases between the two ends. CDR3 residues: CASSRREAGELFF. Here the CDR3 DNA reads TGTGCCAGTAGCCGCCGAGAAGCCGGGGAGCTGTTTTTT.

The chain recombines TRBV19 with TRBJ1-6; a weak D match, TRBD1 (5 bases). The CDR3 has 14 amino acids. Germline values: CDR1 LNHDA, CDR2 SQIVND (reference sequence). Trimming shortened V by 5 bases and J by 4 bases, and 9 bases separated the two germline ends. CDR3: CASSLGLYNSPLHF. In nucleotides, the CDR3 is TGTGCCAGTAGTTTGGGACTTTATAATTCACCCCTCCACTTT.

This chain uses TRBV9 with TRBJ1-1; D is possibly TRBD1 (5 bases). Between the trimmed V and J ends, which lost 0 bases and 5 bases, there was a span of 11 bases. CDR1 and CDR2 (germline): SGDLS, YYNGEE. This CDR3 has 14 residues. The CDR3 nucleotides are TGTGCCAGCAGCGTAGACGGGGGAGGGACTGAAGCTTTCTTT. Encoded protein: CASSVDGGGTEAFF.

The rearrangement joins TRBV6-1 to TRBJ2-6; no definite D call. The CDR3 sequence is 16 residues long. Germline values: CDR1 MNHNS, CDR2 SASEGT. Trimming took off 0 bases at V and 0 bases at J, with 6 bases between the two ends. As DNA, the CDR3 is TGTGCCAGCAGTGAAGCGGCAGGCTCTGGGGCCAACGTCCTGACTTTC. Translating it yields CASSEAAGSGANVLTF.

The CDR3 protein is CASCPGTVYNEQFF. Here the CDR3 DNA reads TGTGCCAGCTGCCCCGGGACAGTCTACAATGAGCAGTTCTTC. J is TRBJ2-1 and V is TRBV6-5; 7 positions agree with TRBD1. This CDR3 is 14 amino acids long. CDR1 and CDR2 from the germline V gene are MNHEY and SVGAGI. V lost 8 bases and J lost 3; bases outside the gene matches: 7.